This TCR beta chain was profiled in a study of blood T cell repertoires in COVID-19. In the study overall: Sites in the United States, Italy and Spain provided acute and convalescent COVID-19 samples. Sample material is recorded as cDNA or gDNA derived from T cells, B-cell-depleted T cells, or PBMCs.

Germline CDR1 SGHAT, CDR2 FQNNGV. V lost 4 bases, J lost 2 bases, and 5 bases stayed unmatched. The CDR3 extends over 16 amino acids. The authors' processing: Reference gene primers were amplified, and this amplification served to estimate nucleated cell counts. Here immunoSEQ multiplex PCR was the method, and the copy in TCRdb shows in-frame clones only, minus some. V, J and clone size are those of that table, while D and trimming were read from the DNA. The sample yields 75,000 to 100,000 clones, more than 70% seen once. Sequenced material: peripheral blood. The source of this sequence is a human donor in a cohort sampled during active COVID-19. The chain recombines TRBV11-2 with TRBJ2-6, with TRBD1 matching 7 bases. The CDR3 region is CASSSDQGAGANVLTF. The CDR3 DNA sequence: TGTGCCAGCAGCTCCGACCAGGGGGCTGGGGCCAACGTCCTGACTTTC.